The 29 T cell receptor beta chains below all came from one sample that was sequenced in a study of cytomegalovirus exposure and HLA in healthy donors. Primers included in the PCR were 60 Vbeta and 13 Jbeta primers. Sequencing was performed with immunoSEQ multiplex PCR; in TCRdb, only in-frame clones are kept and a portion is missing. The data show some 120,000 clones, about 80% seen once. What was sequenced was PBMCs. The receptor source for this set is a human donor in good health.

V usage is TRBV5-5 and J usage is TRBJ2-1; tentatively, D is TRBD2 (6 bases). There are 12 residues in the CDR3. CDR1 and CDR2 from the germline V gene are SGHKS and YYEKEE (reference sequence). V gave up 3 bases and J gave up 9 bases, with 10 bases separating them. The CDR3 nucleotides are TGTGCCAGCAGCTACCTCGGGAGTGAGCAGTTCTTC. Protein sequence: CASSYLGSEQFF.

The gene calls are TRBV28 and TRBJ2-1; the D gene is possibly TRBD2 (6 bases). V was cut by 3 bases and J by 4 bases, with 19 bases left in between. This CDR3 is 17 amino acids long. Germline V gene lookup returns CDR1 MDHEN and CDR2 SYDVKM. In DNA form, the CDR3 reads TGTGCCAGCAGTTTGAGTTTGAGGGACTCAACTTACAATGAGCAGTTCTTC. Protein: CASSLSLRDSTYNEQFF. Together with reference TRBV28 and TRBJ2-1, the CDR3 gives the full variable domain: DVKVTQSSRYLVKRTGEKVFLECVQDMDHENMFWYRQDPGLGLRLIYFSYDVKMKEKGDIPEGYSVSREKKERFSLILESASTNQTSMYLCASSLSLRDSTYNEQFFGPGTRLTVL.

The gene calls are TRBV5-1 and TRBJ1-2; D remains ambiguous. The germline V gene has CDR1 SGHRS and CDR2 YFSETQ. This CDR3 region has 15 residues. Between the trimmed V and J ends, which lost 2 bases and 4 bases, there was a span of 15 bases. CDR3: CASSFSLAGGYGYTF. The CDR3 DNA is TGCGCCAGCAGCTTTAGTTTAGCGGGCGGCTATGGCTACACCTTC.

The gene calls are TRBV12-5 and TRBJ1-2; 12 bases are shared with TRBD1. With 0 bases clipped from V and 7 bases from J, the junction kept 3 bases outside the gene matches. CDR1 is LGHNT and CDR2 is FRNRAP in the germline V gene. The CDR3 is 15 residues long. CDR3 region: CASGLVGQGAGGYTF. CDR3 sequence (DNA): TGTGCTAGTGGTTTGGTGGGACAGGGGGCGGGTGGCTACACCTTC.

CDR3 amino acids: CASSGWDRQASGEQYF. CDR3 sequence (DNA): TGTGCCAGCAGTGGTTGGGACAGACAAGCCTCGGGAGAGCAGTACTTC. V gene TRBV7-9 combines with J gene TRBJ2-7; TRBD1 aligns across 7 bases. The CDR3 spans 16 residues. V lost 6 bases and J lost 7; bases outside the gene matches: 18. CDR1 and CDR2 from the germline V gene are SEHNR and FQNEAQ (reference sequence).

This chain uses TRBV11-2 with TRBJ2-7, with 12 bases identical to TRBD1. The CDR3 totals 15 residues. The trim removed 5 bases at V and 6 bases at J, leaving 8 bases unmatched. Germline-derived CDR1 and CDR2 are SGHAT and FQNNGV. CDR3 nucleotide sequence: TGTGCCAGCAGCCAACCGGGACAGGGGGCACTCGAGCAGTACTTC. It yields the protein CASSQPGQGALEQYF.

The sample holds a few counts of this clone. V and J are TRBV5-6 and TRBJ1-1, with 7 bases identical to TRBD1. Unmatched junction bases numbered 7, after V lost 0 bases and J lost 2 bases. The CDR3 extends over 16 amino acids. The V gene's germline CDR1 is SGHDT and CDR2 YYEEEE. The CDR3 coding sequence is TGTGCCAGCAGCTTGGTGGACAGGACAGTAAACACTGAAGCTTTCTTT. Translated: CASSLVDRTVNTEAFF. Based on the CDR3 plus reference TRBV5-6 and TRBJ1-1, the full variable domain is DAGVTQSPTHLIKTRGQQVTLRCSPKSGHDTVSWYQQALGQGPQFIFQYYEEEERQRGNFPDRFSGHQFPNYSSELNVNALLLGDSALYLCASSLVDRTVNTEAFFGQGTRLTVV.

This clone appeared a few times. This chain joins TRBV27 and TRBJ1-4, with D possibly TRBD1 on 5 matching bases. The length of the CDR3 is 17 residues. The germline gives CDR1 MNHEY, CDR2 SMNVEV (reference sequence). Trimming stripped 4 bases from V and 4 bases from J, with 19 bases between. CDR3: CASSSPGTFGGNEKLFF. CDR3 in DNA: TGTGCCAGCAGTTCCCCCGGGACTTTTGGGGGTAATGAAAAACTGTTTTTT.

J is TRBJ1-5 and V is TRBV6-1; no reliable D call. V lost 5 bases to trimming and J lost 6 bases, with 8 bases between them. This CDR3 has 12 amino acids. Germline V gene sequence: CDR1 MNHNS, CDR2 SASEGT. The CDR3 DNA reads as TGTGCCAGCAGTAACCGGGGTCAGCCCCAGCATTTT. Its protein is CASSNRGQPQHF.

V gene TRBV19 combines with J gene TRBJ1-5, with 10 bases that match TRBD1. Germline loops: CDR1 LNHDA, CDR2 SQIVND (reference sequence). The CDR3 loop spans 18 amino acids. After removal of 5 bases from V and 0 bases from J, the junction contained 10 bases not matched to a gene. Here the CDR3 reads CASSPGTGAIHSNQPQHF. The CDR3 DNA is TGTGCCAGTAGTCCCGGGACAGGGGCTATTCATAGCAATCAGCCCCAGCATTTT.

This chain joins TRBV27 and TRBJ1-2, with D possibly TRBD1 on 5 matching bases. Trimming stripped 5 bases from V and 6 bases from J, with 13 bases between. CDR1 and CDR2 from the germline V gene are MNHEY and SMNVEV (reference sequence). The CDR3 has 13 residues. The CDR3 is CASSKISGNGYTF. The CDR3 DNA is TGTGCCAGCAGTAAGATCTCAGGGAATGGCTACACCTTC.

This chain connects TRBV9 to TRBJ2-2, with D tentatively TRBD1 (6 bases). This CDR3 contains 16 residues. Trimming took off 1 base at V and 0 bases at J, with 10 bases between the two ends. Germline CDR1 reads SGDLS; CDR2 reads YYNGEE. CDR3 loop: CASSVYGTPNTGELFF. The DNA of the CDR3 is TGTGCCAGCAGCGTATACGGGACACCGAACACCGGGGAGCTGTTTTTT.

This chain connects TRBV5-5 to TRBJ2-7; TRBD1 agrees at 9 bases. Looked up from germline, CDR1 is SGHKS and CDR2 is YYEKEE (reference sequence). This CDR3 contains 15 residues. V lost 4 bases and J lost 6; bases outside the gene matches: 11. The CDR3 region is CASSDPGTGIFEQYF. CDR3 coding DNA: TGTGCCAGCAGCGATCCCGGGACAGGGATTTTCGAGCAGTACTTC.

The chain joins TRBV4-1 to TRBJ2-7; the match to TRBD2 covers 13 bases. This CDR3 comprises 16 residues. CDR1 MGHRA and CDR2 YSYEKL come from the germline V gene. Trimming took 2 bases from V and 0 from J; bases not matched to a gene: 1. In DNA, the CDR3 is TGCGCCAGCAGCCAAACTAGCGGGGGGGTCTCCTACGAGCAGTACTTC. Translating it yields CASSQTSGGVSYEQYF.

The genes are TRBV5-5 and TRBJ1-6; maybe TRBD1 (6 bases). There are 15 residues in the CDR3. Germline V gene lookup returns CDR1 SGHKS and CDR2 YYEKEE (reference sequence). The germline V and J ends were trimmed by 4 bases and 13 bases, with 21 bases remaining between them. CDR3 sequence reads: CASSVPGQGTSPLHF. CDR3 nucleotides: TGTGCCAGCAGCGTTCCGGGACAAGGCACCTCTCCCCTCCACTTT. Based on the CDR3 plus reference TRBV5-5 and TRBJ1-6, the full variable domain is DAGVTQSPTHLIKTRGQQVTLRCSPISGHKSVSWYQQVLGQGPQFIFQYYEKEERGRGNFPDRFSARQFPNYSSELNVNALLLGDSALYLCASSVPGQGTSPLHFGNGTRLTVT.

V is TRBV4-1 and J is TRBJ1-2; possible D gene TRBD1, 5 bases. The length of the CDR3 is 16 residues. Trimming removed 4 bases from V and 5 bases from J, with 20 bases in between. Germline V CDR1 and CDR2: MGHRA, YSYEKL. The CDR3 DNA is TGCGCCAGCAGCCTCGGGACTTCCCGTGGTAGGTATGGCTACACCTTC. Its protein product is CASSLGTSRGRYGYTF.

V and J are TRBV6-6 and TRBJ2-1; 8 nucleotides match TRBD1. The CDR3 runs 14 residues. Unmatched junction bases numbered 10, after V lost 11 bases and J lost 4 bases. Germline loops: CDR1 MNHNY, CDR2 SVGAGI (reference sequence). This CDR3 is CAHCEDRGYNEQFF. Here the CDR3 DNA reads TGTGCCCACTGTGAAGACAGGGGATACAATGAGCAGTTCTTC.

The chain uses TRBV6-1 and TRBJ1-5; TRBD1 aligns across 8 bases. V dropped 6 bases and J dropped 11; count of bases not matched to a gene: 9. This CDR3 comprises 13 residues. Germline values: CDR1 MNHNS, CDR2 SASEGT. The CDR3 spells CASRGVRDRTQHF. The DNA for the CDR3 is TGTGCCAGCAGGGGGGTCCGGGACAGGACCCAGCATTTT.

The rearrangement joins TRBV29-1 to TRBJ2-7; unclear D gene. Trimming took 4 bases from V and 3 from J, leaving 16 bases between them. The CDR3 covers 14 residues. Germline loops: CDR1 SQVTM, CDR2 ANQGSEA. The CDR3 is CSVVPPGSYYEQYF. The CDR3 bases are TGCAGCGTTGTTCCGCCGGGTAGCTACTACGAGCAGTACTTC.

This chain links TRBV6-1 with TRBJ2-3; 8 bases align to TRBD2. The CDR3 is 15 residues long. The junction had 8 bases not matched to a gene; V was cut back by 1 base and J by 8 bases. Germline CDR1 MNHNS, CDR2 SASEGT. This CDR3 is CASSEVSGGPVTQYF. CDR3 coding DNA: TGTGCCAGCAGTGAAGTATCGGGGGGGCCCGTTACGCAGTATTTT.

The chain links TRBV5-1 to TRBJ2-7; tentatively, D is TRBD1 (6 bases). Trimming took off 1 base at V and 3 bases at J, with 17 bases between the two ends. CDR3 size: 16 residues. Germline V lookup: CDR1 SGHRS, CDR2 YFSETQ. CDR3 region: CASSLFGQQLDYEQYF. Here the CDR3 DNA reads TGCGCCAGCAGCTTGTTTGGACAGCAACTCGACTACGAGCAGTACTTC.

This clone is a singleton in its sample. The J gene is TRBJ1-5, the V gene TRBV2, with 8 bases aligning to TRBD1. From germline, CDR1 is SNHLY and CDR2 FYNNEI. With 5 bases clipped from V and 7 bases from J, the junction kept 4 bases outside the gene matches. CDR3 size: 13 residues. The CDR3 sequence is CASSQQGVQPQHF. CDR3 DNA: TGTGCCAGCAGTCAACAGGGGGTACAGCCCCAGCATTTT. Together with reference TRBV2 and TRBJ1-5, the CDR3 gives the full variable domain: EPEVTQTPSHQVTQMGQEVILRCVPISNHLYFYWYRQILGQKVEFLVSFYNNEISEKSEIFDDQFSVERPDGSNFTLKIRSTKLEDSAMYFCASSQQGVQPQHFGDGTRLSIL.

This clone has only one observation. The chain is built from TRBV27 and TRBJ2-5; 8 bases align to TRBD2. The last part of the DNA fits TRBJ2-7 better; the J call may be wrong. In germline, CDR1 is MNHEY, CDR2 SMNVEV (reference sequence). The CDR3 runs to 13 residues. The CDR3 nucleotides read TGTGCCAGCAGTCTCGGGGGGGGATACGAGCAGTACTTC. Translated: CASSLGGGYEQYF.

The genes are TRBV7-9 and TRBJ1-4; TRBD1 agrees at 8 bases. The ends lost 7 bases at V and 0 bases at J; junction bases unmatched: 7. The CDR3 runs to 16 residues. In germline, CDR1 is SEHNR, CDR2 FQNEAQ (reference sequence). The DNA of the CDR3 is TGTGCCAGCACCACCCTGACAGGGGCAACTAATGAAAAACTGTTTTTT. Translation: CASTTLTGATNEKLFF.

V usage is TRBV2 and J usage is TRBJ2-3; possibly TRBD2 for D (5 bases). CDR1 and CDR2 from the germline V gene are SNHLY and FYNNEI. V was trimmed by 2 bases and J by 5 bases, leaving 11 bases between them. CDR3 length: 14 amino acids. CDR3 residues: CASSELGSKDTQYF. DNA of the CDR3: TGTGCCAGCAGTGAACTTGGGAGTAAAGATACGCAGTATTTT. The variable domain in full, with the rest retrieved from reference TRBV2 and TRBJ2-3, is EPEVTQTPSHQVTQMGQEVILRCVPISNHLYFYWYRQILGQKVEFLVSFYNNEISEKSEIFDDQFSVERPDGSNFTLKIRSTKLEDSAMYFCASSELGSKDTQYFGPGTRLTVL.

The rearrangement joins TRBV6-1 to TRBJ1-2; 8 bases align to TRBD1. Germline V gene sequence: CDR1 MNHNS, CDR2 SASEGT. The CDR3 sequence is 16 residues long. Losses at the gene ends were 4 bases for V and 3 bases for J; bases not matched to a gene: 10. CDR3 sequence reads: CASSGFGTGLYYGYTF. As DNA, the CDR3 is TGTGCCAGCAGTGGATTCGGGACAGGACTTTACTATGGCTACACCTTC.

The rearrangement links TRBV19 to TRBJ1-1; the D is unclear. The ends were cut back, 3 bases at V and 4 bases at J, with 15 bases in the middle. In germline, CDR1 is LNHDA, CDR2 SQIVND (reference sequence). This CDR3 contains 15 residues. As DNA, the CDR3 is TGTGCCAGTAGTATGGGGTCGGGGTCGGGCACTGAAGCTTTCTTT. Translation gives CASSMGSGSGTEAFF.

The chain combines TRBV6-5 with TRBJ1-5; weak D call: TRBD1 (6 bases). Trimming pared 0 bases from V and 7 bases from J, leaving 10 bases between. In germline, CDR1 is MNHEY, CDR2 SVGAGI. The CDR3 sequence is 14 residues long. Written as DNA, the CDR3 is TGTGCCAGCAGTTACTCGAGGACAGCCCAGCCCCAGCATTTT. As protein: CASSYSRTAQPQHF.

V is TRBV5-6 and J is TRBJ2-7; 10 bases are shared with TRBD1. Germline V gene lookup returns CDR1 SGHDT and CDR2 YYEEEE. There are 14 residues in the CDR3. V shed 0 bases, J shed 8 bases, and the junction held 5 bases outside the gene matches. CDR3 region: CASSLGQGALQQYF. CDR3 DNA: TGTGCCAGCAGCTTGGGACAGGGGGCGCTTCAGCAGTACTTC.